The T cell receptor (beta chain) under discussion was sequenced for a study of cytomegalovirus exposure and HLA in healthy donors. As concerns this clone: Its antigen is not known.

Broader study findings: First-cohort TCR clusters were later found to tend to co-occur in the approximately 120 validation repertoires.

The data were produced by immunoSEQ multiplex PCR, yet TCRdb's version contains in-frame clones alone and is incomplete. The repertoire has 250,000 to 400,000 clones, 88% of them found once; the top ten carry approximately 0.95%. The V gene end was trimmed by 3 bases and the J gene end by 2 bases; junction bases not matched to a gene: 5. The CDR3 runs to 16 residues. CDR1 and CDR2 (germline): SGHTA, FQGNSA. This chain links TRBV7-2 with TRBJ2-3, with 10 bases lining up with TRBD2. This clonotype was sampled from a man aged 25-40 years in good health and CMV-seronegative. Sequencing used PBMCs. CDR3 sequence (DNA): TGTGCCAGCAGCTTGTTAGCGGGGGGCCCCACAGATACGCAGTATTTT. Translating gives CASSLLAGGPTDTQYF.